Sequencing of this T cell receptor beta chain was carried out in a study of HIV-infected patients and healthy controls (dated by TCRdb to between 2012 and 2015). For the study in its entirety: CD4 counts were modestly but significantly increased in most of the 16 patients after three months of therapy, but they remained below normal ranges. CD8 counts showed no consistent shift during early therapy, whereas the CD4:CD8 ratio rose slightly. Relative to controls, total CDR3 counts per chain did not differ significantly, and patients lacked overall T-cell lymphocytopenia. Viral load became undetectable in about 70% of the 16 patients by the second bleed and in all patients after a further year of therapy. The question the study tested was whether immune perturbation and reconstitution could be captured by deep TCR repertoire sequencing of small blood samples from HIV patients. The study at large found these results: HLA typing of donors was not performed in the study. Using whole blood restricted sequencing depth and prevented separating the dynamics of distinct T-cell subpopulations. Alpha-chain CDR3s from MAIT cells appeared at high frequency in healthy controls but were severely depleted in HIV+ repertoires. The observed differences in diversity were not explained by the slight differences in age and sex profiles between the study cohorts. Compared with untreated HIV+ repertoires, healthy control repertoires had roughly threefold more distinct CDR3s and a higher Shannon diversity. More CDR3s were shared between individuals among healthy controls than among HIV+ patients, as measured by Jaccard index and by the count of highly shared sequences. In the samples, alpha-beta chain pairing was left undetermined. Eight alpha and eight beta V genes showed significantly different mean usage between HIV-infected patients and controls. Processing included only sixteen HIV-infected individuals, and this was regarded by the authors as a major limit on how widely the findings apply. Treated samples represented only 2 to 3 months of therapy, a duration arguably insufficient for detecting immune reconstitution in view of low adult thymic output. Unequal numbers of distinct sequences between patients and controls complicated comparisons, and size-matching overweighted rare events from HIV-infected data. In HIV-infected patients, the apparent post-therapy recovery of the Gini index was not replicated in size-matched repertoire data. Oligoclonality may be reflected in the significantly higher mean Gini indices of HIV-infected repertoires compared with controls. During therapy, HIV-associated CDR3s significantly decreased in frequency, while CMV-associated CDR3s did not change significantly, though most became more frequent.

Using SuperScript III with primers targeting the alpha and beta constant regions, around 500 ng of RNA was reverse transcribed. Separate alpha and beta chain libraries were made by chain-specific third strand synthesis with multiplexing indices. In the protocol, all rearrangements within a chain were amplified with a single primer pair so that primer bias was avoided, and molecular barcodes were added to each cDNA molecule. Purified cDNA was ligated with T4 RNA Ligase 1 onto a 5' RACE adapter bearing a random hexamer and the SP2 sequencing primer site. With slow temperature ramps used to favor optimal annealing, second strand synthesis was primed from the SP2 site with Phusion polymerase. Two random hexamer sequences, both added before amplification and joined together, made up the 12-nucleotide barcode of each molecule. A short first PCR added P5 and P7 adapter elements plus a second index, followed by an approximately 23-cycle amplification PCR with P5s and P7 primers. Libraries received approximately 25 PCR cycles in total, were quantified on a Qubit, sized on a Bioanalyzer, and diluted to roughly 4 nM. Normalized libraries were sequenced on an Illumina MiSeq with 2 x 250 paired-end kits. MinElute columns were the means by which the reverse transcription reactions were cleaned up, and the reactions were eluted into roughly 10 ul Tris-Cl. A 1:1 ratio of AMPure XP beads was used to clean the adapter ligations after they had run for roughly 23 hours at 16 degrees C. The authors' analysis ran thus. A modified Decombinator processed the demultiplexed FASTQ files and output V, J, insert and barcode information. Any sequence that shared a barcode yet differed from the dominant sequence was discarded as an error, and the number of original cDNA molecules was estimated by counting barcodes clustered at Levenshtein distance 3. For downstream analyses, the R packages ineq, vegan, igraph and RCytoscape were used, along with IMGT nomenclature and CDR3 definitions. The authors computed V gene usage over distinct sequences and counted each TCR a single time to avoid skew from clonal expansion. Similarity networks connected unique CDR3 amino acid sequences within a donor whenever two sequences differed by a single Levenshtein edit. Published HIV-specific CDR3s (fewer than 100 alpha, 702 beta) and CMV-specific CDR3s (about 13 alpha, more than 250 beta) were assembled and queried against the repertoires. Random subsampling to size-matched repertoires demonstrated that the decreased diversity in patients did not result from their lower sequence numbers. TCRdb redid the processing of the public reads, applying fastp at Q25 and MiXCR, and retained in-frame beta chains. Identical CDR3 proteins give one entry, which carries the most common genes and DNA. The V and J calls, along with clone size, are taken from TCRdb and not from the paper's own processing. The sample yields about 5,500 distinct CDR3 sequences; approximately 9.7% were counted once. The ten largest clones take up around 25% of the sample.

After antiretroviral therapy began, follow-up blood was collected from HIV-infected patients roughly three months, about 14 weeks, later. Whole blood was used without cell fractionation, so the repertoire reflected all unsorted peripheral T cells. A roughly 2.5 ml sample of peripheral blood was drawn into Tempus tubes for RNA extraction. Enrollment excluded patients who had febrile or AIDS-related illness, tumors, hepatitis B or C coinfection, immunomodulatory therapy, recent vaccination or treatment interruptions. Residual genomic DNA was removed with the TURBO-DNase kit and globin mRNA was depleted with GLOBINclear. In its sample, this clonotype was seen many times. It has no known antigen specificity. No much larger clone exists at a distance of one base, and base qualities are not known. The junction carries 11 bases between V and J, which are trimmed by 4 bases and 4 bases respectively. The cysteine opens and the phenylalanine closes a CDR3 of 14 amino acids. The DNA shown is the 42-base CDR3, in frame from base 1. For CDR1 and CDR2, the germline V gene lists SNHLY and FYNNEI.

Sequenced here: blood, sampled during antiretroviral therapy. The chain is encoded by TRBV2 joined to TRBJ1-5; there is no confident call for the D gene. This TCR was sampled from an adult with HIV infection. For the CDR3, the sequence is CASSGSGGNQPQHF. The nucleotide sequence is TGTGCCAGCAGTGGGTCAGGAGGAAATCAGCCCCAGCATTTT.